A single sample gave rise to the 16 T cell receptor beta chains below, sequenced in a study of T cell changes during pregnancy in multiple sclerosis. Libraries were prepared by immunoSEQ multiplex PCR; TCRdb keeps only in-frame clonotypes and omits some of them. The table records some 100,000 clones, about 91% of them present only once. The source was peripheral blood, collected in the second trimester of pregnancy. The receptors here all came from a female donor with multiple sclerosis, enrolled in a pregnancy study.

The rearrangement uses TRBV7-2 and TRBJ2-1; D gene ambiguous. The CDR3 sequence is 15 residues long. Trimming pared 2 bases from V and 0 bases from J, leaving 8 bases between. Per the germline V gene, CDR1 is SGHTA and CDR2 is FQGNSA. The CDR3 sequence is CASSLQESSYNEQFF. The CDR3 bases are TGTGCCAGCAGCTTACAAGAGAGCTCCTACAATGAGCAGTTCTTC.

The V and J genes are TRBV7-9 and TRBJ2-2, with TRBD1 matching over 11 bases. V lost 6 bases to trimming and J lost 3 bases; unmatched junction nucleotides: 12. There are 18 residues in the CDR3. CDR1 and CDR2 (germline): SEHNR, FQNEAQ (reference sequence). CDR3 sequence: CASSSGQGARWYTGELFF. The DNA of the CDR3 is TGTGCCAGCAGTTCCGGACAGGGGGCTAGGTGGTACACCGGGGAGCTGTTTTTT.

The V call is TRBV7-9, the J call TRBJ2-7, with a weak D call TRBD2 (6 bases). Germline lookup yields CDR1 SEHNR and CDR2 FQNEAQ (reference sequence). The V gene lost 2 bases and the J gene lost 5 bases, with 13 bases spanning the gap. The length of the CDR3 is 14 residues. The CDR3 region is CASSLNGWGDEQYF. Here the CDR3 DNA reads TGTGCCAGCAGCTTAAACGGCTGGGGGGACGAGCAGTACTTC.

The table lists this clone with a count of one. CDR3 bases: TGTGCCAGTAGTATAGTAGGAGGGAACACTGAAGCTTTCTTT. Translating gives CASSIVGGNTEAFF. The chain is built from TRBV19 and TRBJ1-1; D unresolved. The V end was cut by 1 base, the J end by 1 base, with 7 bases between. CDR1 is LNHDA, CDR2 SQIVND, per germline (reference sequence). The CDR3 consists of 14 residues.

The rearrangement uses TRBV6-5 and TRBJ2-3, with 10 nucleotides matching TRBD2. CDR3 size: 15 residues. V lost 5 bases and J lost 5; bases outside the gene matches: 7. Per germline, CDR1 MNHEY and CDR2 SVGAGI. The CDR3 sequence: CASSLLAGAGDTQYF. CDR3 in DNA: TGTGCCAGCAGTCTGCTAGCGGGAGCGGGAGATACGCAGTATTTT.

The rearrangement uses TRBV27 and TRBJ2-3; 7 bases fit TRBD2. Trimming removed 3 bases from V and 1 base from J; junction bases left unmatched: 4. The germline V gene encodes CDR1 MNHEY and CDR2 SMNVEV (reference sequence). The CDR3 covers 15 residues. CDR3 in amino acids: CASSLSLAGTDTQYF. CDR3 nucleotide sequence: TGTGCCAGCAGTTTGAGCCTAGCGGGCACAGATACGCAGTATTTT.

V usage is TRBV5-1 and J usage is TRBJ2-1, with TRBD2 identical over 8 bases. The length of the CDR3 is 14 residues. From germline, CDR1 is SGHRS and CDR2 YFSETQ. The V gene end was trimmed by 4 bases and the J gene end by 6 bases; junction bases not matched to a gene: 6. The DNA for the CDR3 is TGCGCCAGCAGCCGGGGGGGGCAGGGCAATGAGCAGTTCTTC. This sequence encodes CASSRGGQGNEQFF.

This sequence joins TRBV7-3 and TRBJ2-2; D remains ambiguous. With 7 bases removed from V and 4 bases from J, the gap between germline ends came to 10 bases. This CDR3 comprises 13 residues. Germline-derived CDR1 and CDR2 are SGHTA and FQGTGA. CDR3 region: CASTDSSTGELFF. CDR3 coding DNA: TGTGCCAGCACCGATAGTAGCACCGGGGAGCTGTTTTTT.

The CDR3 region has the DNA TGTGCCAGCAGCGCGACAGGGGACTTCTATGGCTACACCTTC. This encodes CASSATGDFYGYTF. The V gene is TRBV9, the J gene TRBJ1-2; 8 bases are shared with TRBD1. J gave up 4 bases and V 3 bases, and 5 bases lay outside the gene matches. This CDR3 is 14 amino acids long. Germline loops: CDR1 SGDLS, CDR2 YYNGEE.

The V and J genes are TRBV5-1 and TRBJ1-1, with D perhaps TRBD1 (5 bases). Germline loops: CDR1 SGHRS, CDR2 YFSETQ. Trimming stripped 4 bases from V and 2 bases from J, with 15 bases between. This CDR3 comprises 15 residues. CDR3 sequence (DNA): TGCGCCAGCAGCGCTTTAGACAGATTTAACACTGAAGCTTTCTTT. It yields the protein CASSALDRFNTEAFF.

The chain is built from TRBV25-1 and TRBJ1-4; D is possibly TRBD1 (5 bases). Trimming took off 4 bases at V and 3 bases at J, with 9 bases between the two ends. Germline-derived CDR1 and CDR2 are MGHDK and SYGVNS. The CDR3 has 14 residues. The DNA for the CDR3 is TGTGCCAGCAGTGGGCCAGGGTCTAATGAAAAACTGTTTTTT. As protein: CASSGPGSNEKLFF.

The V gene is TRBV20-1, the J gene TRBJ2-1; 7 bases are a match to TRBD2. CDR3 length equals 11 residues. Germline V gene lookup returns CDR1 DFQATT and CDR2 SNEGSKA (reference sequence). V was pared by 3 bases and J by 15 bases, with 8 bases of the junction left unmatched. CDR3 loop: CSASGRDGWFF. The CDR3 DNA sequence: TGCAGTGCTAGTGGGAGGGATGGGTGGTTCTTC.

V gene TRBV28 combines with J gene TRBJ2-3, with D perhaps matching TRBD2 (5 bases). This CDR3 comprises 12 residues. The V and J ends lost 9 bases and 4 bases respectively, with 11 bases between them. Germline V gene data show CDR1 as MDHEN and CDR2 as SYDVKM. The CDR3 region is CASHKGADTQYF. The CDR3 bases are TGTGCCAGTCATAAGGGAGCAGATACGCAGTATTTT.

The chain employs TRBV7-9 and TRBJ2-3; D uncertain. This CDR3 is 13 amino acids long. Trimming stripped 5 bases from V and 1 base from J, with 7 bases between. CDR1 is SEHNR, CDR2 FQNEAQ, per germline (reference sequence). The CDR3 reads CASSPRGTDTQYF. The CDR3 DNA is TGTGCCAGCAGCCCCCGGGGCACAGATACGCAGTATTTT.

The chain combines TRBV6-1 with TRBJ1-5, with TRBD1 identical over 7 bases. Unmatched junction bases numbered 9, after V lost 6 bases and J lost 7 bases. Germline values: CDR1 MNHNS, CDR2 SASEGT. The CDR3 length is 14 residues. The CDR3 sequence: CASSPTQGRQPQHF. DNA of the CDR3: TGTGCCAGCAGCCCTACACAGGGGCGGCAGCCCCAGCATTTT.

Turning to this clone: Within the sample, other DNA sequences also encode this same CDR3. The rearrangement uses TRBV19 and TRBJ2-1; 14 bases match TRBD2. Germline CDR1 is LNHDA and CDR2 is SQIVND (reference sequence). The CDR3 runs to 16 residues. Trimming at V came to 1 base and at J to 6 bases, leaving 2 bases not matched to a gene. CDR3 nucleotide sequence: TGTGCCAGTAGTATAGGACTAGCGGGAGGGGCCAATGAGCAGTTCTTC. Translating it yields CASSIGLAGGANEQFF.